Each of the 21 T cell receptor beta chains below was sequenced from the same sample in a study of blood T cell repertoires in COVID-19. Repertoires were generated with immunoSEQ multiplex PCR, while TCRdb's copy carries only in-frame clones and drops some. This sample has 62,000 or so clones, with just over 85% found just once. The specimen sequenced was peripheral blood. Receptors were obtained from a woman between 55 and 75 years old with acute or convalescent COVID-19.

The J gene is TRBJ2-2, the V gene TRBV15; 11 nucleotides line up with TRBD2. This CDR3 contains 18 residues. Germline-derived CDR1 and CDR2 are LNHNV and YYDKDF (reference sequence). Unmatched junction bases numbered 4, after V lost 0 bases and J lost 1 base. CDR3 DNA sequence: TGTGCCACCAGCAGAGATGAAGGACTAGCGGGGAACACCGGGGAGCTGTTTTTT. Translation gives CATSRDEGLAGNTGELFF.

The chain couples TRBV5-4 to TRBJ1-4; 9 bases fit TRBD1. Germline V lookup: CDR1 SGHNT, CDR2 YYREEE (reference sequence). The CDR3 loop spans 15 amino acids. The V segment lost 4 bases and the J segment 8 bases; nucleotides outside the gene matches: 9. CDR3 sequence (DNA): TGTGCCAGCAGCGCGGGCGGGGACAGGGTCGAAAAACTGTTTTTT. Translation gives CASSAGGDRVEKLFF. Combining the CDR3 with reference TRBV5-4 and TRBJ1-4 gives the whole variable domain ETGVTQSPTHLIKTRGQQVTLRCSSQSGHNTVSWYQQALGQGPQFIFQYYREEENGRGNFPPRFSGLQFPNYSSELNVNALELDDSALYLCASSAGGDRVEKLFFGSGTQLSVL.

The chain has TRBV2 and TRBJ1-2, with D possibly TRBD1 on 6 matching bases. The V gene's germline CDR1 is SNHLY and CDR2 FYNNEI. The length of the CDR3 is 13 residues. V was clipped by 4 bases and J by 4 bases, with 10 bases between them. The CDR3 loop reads CASSVLQGYGYTF. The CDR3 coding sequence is TGTGCCAGCAGTGTCTTACAGGGCTATGGCTACACCTTC.

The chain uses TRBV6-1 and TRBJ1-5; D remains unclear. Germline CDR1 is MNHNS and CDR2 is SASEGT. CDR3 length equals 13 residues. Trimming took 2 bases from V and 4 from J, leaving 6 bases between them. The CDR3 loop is CASSETGNQPQHF. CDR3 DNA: TGTGCCAGCAGTGAAACGGGGAATCAGCCCCAGCATTTT.

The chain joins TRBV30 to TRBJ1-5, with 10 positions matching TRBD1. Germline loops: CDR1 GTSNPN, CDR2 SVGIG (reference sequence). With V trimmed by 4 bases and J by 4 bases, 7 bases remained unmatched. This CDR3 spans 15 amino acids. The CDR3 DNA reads TGTGCCTGGAAAACTCGGGACAGGGGTAATCAGCCCCAGCATTTT. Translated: CAWKTRDRGNQPQHF.

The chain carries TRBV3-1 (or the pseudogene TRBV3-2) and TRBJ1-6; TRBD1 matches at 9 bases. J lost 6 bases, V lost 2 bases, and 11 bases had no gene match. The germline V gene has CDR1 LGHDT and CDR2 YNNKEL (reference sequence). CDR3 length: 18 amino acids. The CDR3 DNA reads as TGTGCCAGCAGCCAACTTAGGACAGGGGTATCGTCTAATTCACCCCTCCACTTT. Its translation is CASSQLRTGVSSNSPLHF.

The CDR3 region has the DNA TGTGCCAGCAGCCGCGGTTACGTTCAGCCCCAGCATTTT. Amino acids: CASSRGYVQPQHF. The genes are TRBV12-3 or TRBV12-4 and TRBJ1-5; D is uncertain. V lost 6 bases and J lost 6, with 12 bases in between. This CDR3 has 13 amino acids.

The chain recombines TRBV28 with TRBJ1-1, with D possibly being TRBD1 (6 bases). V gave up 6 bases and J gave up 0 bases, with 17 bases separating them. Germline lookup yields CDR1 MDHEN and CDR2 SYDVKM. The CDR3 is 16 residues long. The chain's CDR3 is CASSPRQANMNTEAFF. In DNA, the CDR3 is TGTGCCAGCAGCCCACGACAGGCAAACATGAACACTGAAGCTTTCTTT.

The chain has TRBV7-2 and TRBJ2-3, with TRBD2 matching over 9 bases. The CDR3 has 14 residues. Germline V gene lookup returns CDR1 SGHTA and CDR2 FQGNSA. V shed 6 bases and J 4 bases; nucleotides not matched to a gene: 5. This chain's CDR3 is CASRPGLASDTQYF. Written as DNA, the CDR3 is TGTGCCAGCAGGCCGGGACTAGCCTCAGATACGCAGTATTTT.

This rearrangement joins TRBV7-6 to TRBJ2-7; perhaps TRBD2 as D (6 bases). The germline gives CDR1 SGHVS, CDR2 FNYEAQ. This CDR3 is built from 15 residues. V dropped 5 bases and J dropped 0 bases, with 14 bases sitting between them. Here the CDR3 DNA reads TGTGCCAGCAGCCGCGGGGTAGGGAGCTCCTACGAGCAGTACTTC. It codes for CASSRGVGSSYEQYF. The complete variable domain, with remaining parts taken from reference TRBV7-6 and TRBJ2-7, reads GAGVSQSPRYKVTKRGQDVALRCDPISGHVSLYWYRQALGQGPEFLTYFNYEAQQDKSGLPNDRFSAERPEGSISTLTIQRTEQRDSAMYRCASSRGVGSSYEQYFGPGTRLTVT.

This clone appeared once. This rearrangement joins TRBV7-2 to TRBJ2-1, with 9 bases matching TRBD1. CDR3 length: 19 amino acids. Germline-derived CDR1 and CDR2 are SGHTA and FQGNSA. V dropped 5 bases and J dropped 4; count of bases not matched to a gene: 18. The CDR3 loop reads CASSNRDREVFAGYNEQFF. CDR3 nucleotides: TGTGCCAGCAGCAACCGGGACAGGGAGGTTTTCGCAGGGTACAATGAGCAGTTCTTC.

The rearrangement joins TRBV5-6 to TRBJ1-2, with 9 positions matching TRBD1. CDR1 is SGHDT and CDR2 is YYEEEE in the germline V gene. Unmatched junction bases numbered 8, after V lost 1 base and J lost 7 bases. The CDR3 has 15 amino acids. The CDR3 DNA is TGTGCCAGCAGCTTGTCGGGACAGGGTTTAACTGGCTACACCTTC. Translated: CASSLSGQGLTGYTF.

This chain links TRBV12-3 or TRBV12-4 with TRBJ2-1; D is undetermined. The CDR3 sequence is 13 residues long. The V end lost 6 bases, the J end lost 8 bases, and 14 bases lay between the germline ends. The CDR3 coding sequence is TGTGCCAGCAGCCCCACATCGTCCCATGAGCAGTTCTTC. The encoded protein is CASSPTSSHEQFF.

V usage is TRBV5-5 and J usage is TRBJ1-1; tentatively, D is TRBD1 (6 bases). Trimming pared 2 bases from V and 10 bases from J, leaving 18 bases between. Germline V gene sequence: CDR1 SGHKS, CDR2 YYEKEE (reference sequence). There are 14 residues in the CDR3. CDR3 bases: TGTGCCAGCAGCTTTAACAGGGATCAGCTTGGAGCTTTCTTT. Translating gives CASSFNRDQLGAFF.

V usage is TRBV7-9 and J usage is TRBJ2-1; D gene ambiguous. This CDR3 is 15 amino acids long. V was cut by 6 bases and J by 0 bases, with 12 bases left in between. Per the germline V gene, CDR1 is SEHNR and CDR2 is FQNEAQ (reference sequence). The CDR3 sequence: CASSYDRSSYNEQFF. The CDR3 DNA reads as TGTGCCAGCAGTTATGATCGGAGCTCCTACAATGAGCAGTTCTTC.

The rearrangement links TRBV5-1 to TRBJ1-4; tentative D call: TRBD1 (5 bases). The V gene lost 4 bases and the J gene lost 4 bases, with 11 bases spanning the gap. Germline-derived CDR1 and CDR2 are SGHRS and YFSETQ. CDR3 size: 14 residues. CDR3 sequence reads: CASSPRGDNEKLFF. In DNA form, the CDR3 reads TGCGCCAGCAGCCCCCGGGGGGATAATGAAAAACTGTTTTTT.

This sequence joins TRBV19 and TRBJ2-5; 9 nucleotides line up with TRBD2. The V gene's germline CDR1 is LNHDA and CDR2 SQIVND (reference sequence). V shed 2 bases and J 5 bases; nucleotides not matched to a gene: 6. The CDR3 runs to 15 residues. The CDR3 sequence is CASSIQSSGVETQYF. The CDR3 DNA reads TGTGCCAGTAGTATACAGTCTAGCGGGGTCGAGACCCAGTACTTC.

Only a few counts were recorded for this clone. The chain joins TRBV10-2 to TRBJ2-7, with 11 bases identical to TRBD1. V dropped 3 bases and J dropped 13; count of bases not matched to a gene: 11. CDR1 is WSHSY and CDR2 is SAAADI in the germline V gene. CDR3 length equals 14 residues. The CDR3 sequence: CASSDSRDRGDYYF. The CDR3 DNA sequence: TGCGCCAGCAGTGACTCCCGGGACAGGGGGGACTATTACTTC.

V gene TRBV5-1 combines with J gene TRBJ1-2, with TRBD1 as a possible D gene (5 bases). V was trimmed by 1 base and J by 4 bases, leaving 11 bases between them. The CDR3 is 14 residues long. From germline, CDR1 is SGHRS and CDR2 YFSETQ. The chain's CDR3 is CASSLSSGIYGYTF. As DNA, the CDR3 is TGCGCCAGCAGCTTGAGTTCAGGGATCTATGGCTACACCTTC.

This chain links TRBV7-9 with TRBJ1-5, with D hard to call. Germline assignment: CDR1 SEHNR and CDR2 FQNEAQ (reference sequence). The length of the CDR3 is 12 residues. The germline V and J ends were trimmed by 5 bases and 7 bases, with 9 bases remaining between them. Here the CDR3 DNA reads TGTGCCAGCAGCCTAGAGCTGCAGCCCCAGCATTTT. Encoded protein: CASSLELQPQHF.

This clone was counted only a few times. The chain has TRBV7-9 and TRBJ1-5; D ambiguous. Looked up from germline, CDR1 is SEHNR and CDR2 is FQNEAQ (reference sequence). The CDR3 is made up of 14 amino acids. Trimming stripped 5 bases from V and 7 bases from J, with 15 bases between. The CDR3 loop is CASSPITGSQPQHF. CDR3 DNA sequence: TGTGCCAGCAGCCCTATTACGGGGTCCCAGCCCCAGCATTTT.